This TCR beta chain was recovered during a study of blood T cell repertoires in COVID-19. Overall study: The United States, Italy and Spain supplied acute and convalescent COVID-19 samples.

Sequencing was performed with immunoSEQ multiplex PCR; in TCRdb, only in-frame clones are kept and a portion is missing. The sample has roughly 80,000 clones; roughly 80% are singletons. Per germline, CDR1 SGHTA and CDR2 FQGNSA. Deletions cut 1 base from V and 5 bases from J, with 14 bases between. This CDR3 is built from 15 residues. The sample was peripheral blood. This chain links TRBV7-2 with TRBJ1-1; D uncertain. The receptor's source is a human donor in a cohort sampled during active COVID-19. CDR3 in amino acids: CASSLDSRVGTEAFF. CDR3 nucleotide sequence: TGTGCCAGCAGCTTAGATTCCCGGGTCGGAACTGAAGCTTTCTTT.